The 21 T cell receptor beta chains reported below all come from one sample, sequenced in a study of T cell repertoires in aging, cancer and after chemotherapy. Amplification of TCR beta used genomic DNA extracted from peripheral blood. Multiplex touch-down PCR with TRB-A/B primers amplified rearranged V-D-J TRB sequences. TCRdb reprocessed the multiplex PCR reads with MiXCR, giving one entry per CDR3 protein. The table has around 13,000 distinct CDR3 sequences, about 20% seen once; the top ten hold more than 5%. What was sequenced was blood. Source of these receptors: a human donor in good health.

There are a few counts of this clonotype. The chain uses TRBV5-4 and TRBJ2-3; a possible D gene is TRBD1 (6 bases). V was trimmed by 0 bases and J by 4 bases, leaving 9 bases between them. This CDR3 contains 14 residues. CDR1 SGHNT and CDR2 YYREEE come from the germline V gene (reference sequence). DNA for the CDR3: TGTGCCAGCAGCTTGGGGGGGCTTCCAGATACGCAGTATTTT. Its translation is CASSLGGLPDTQYF.

The J gene is TRBJ1-6, the V gene TRBV25-1; tentatively, D is TRBD1 (6 bases). This CDR3 region has 14 residues. V lost 5 bases and J lost 10, with 15 bases in between. Per the germline V gene, CDR1 is MGHDK and CDR2 is SYGVNS. The CDR3 DNA reads TGTGCCAGCAGTCGTCCAGGGGATGGCTCACCCCTCCACTTT. Translating it yields CASSRPGDGSPLHF.

This chain links TRBV7-9 with TRBJ2-5; the match to TRBD2 covers 10 bases. Germline V gene data show CDR1 as SEHNR and CDR2 as FQNEAQ (reference sequence). This CDR3 is 16 amino acids long. The V gene end was trimmed by 5 bases and the J gene end by 3 bases; junction bases not matched to a gene: 9. The CDR3 loop is CASSAGLAGEEETQYF. Here the CDR3 DNA reads TGTGCCAGCAGCGCCGGGCTAGCGGGGGAGGAAGAGACCCAGTACTTC.

This clonotype rates as medium-sized. The chain carries TRBV12-3 or TRBV12-4 and TRBJ1-2, with 7 bases that match TRBD1. V lost 5 bases, J lost 4 bases, and 1 base stayed unmatched. The CDR3 runs 12 residues. The CDR3 loop reads CASSRQGYGYTF. DNA for the CDR3: TGTGCCAGCAGTCGACAGGGCTATGGCTACACCTTC.

The genes are TRBV20-1 and TRBJ1-2; TRBD1 might be the D (6 bases). The CDR3 length is 14 residues. Trimming shortened V by 2 bases and J by 8 bases, and 18 bases separated the two germline ends. The V gene's germline CDR1 is DFQATT and CDR2 SNEGSKA (reference sequence). CDR3 DNA sequence: TGCAGTGCTAGACTCGGGACAAATATGGGCGGCTACACCTTC. This codes for CSARLGTNMGGYTF.

This clonotype was observed a handful of times. This sequence joins TRBV5-6 and TRBJ2-3; D possibly corresponds to TRBD2 (7 bases). The germline V and J ends were trimmed by 2 bases and 2 bases, with 12 bases remaining between them. There are 15 residues in the CDR3. Germline CDR1 and CDR2: SGHDT and YYEEEE. CDR3 coding DNA: TGTGCCAGCAGCTTTCGGCGGGGGCTCACAGATACGCAGTATTTT. This codes for CASSFRRGLTDTQYF. The full variable domain, in which reference TRBV5-6 and TRBJ2-3 provide the parts outside the CDR3, is DAGVTQSPTHLIKTRGQQVTLRCSPKSGHDTVSWYQQALGQGPQFIFQYYEEEERQRGNFPDRFSGHQFPNYSSELNVNALLLGDSALYLCASSFRRGLTDTQYFGPGTRLTVL.

This clonotype was seen more than once but under ten times. The rearrangement links TRBV20-1 to TRBJ2-1; D may correspond to TRBD1 or TRBD2 (6 bases each). The V gene's germline CDR1 is DFQATT and CDR2 SNEGSKA (reference sequence). V dropped 4 bases and J dropped 3 bases, with 13 bases sitting between them. CDR3 length equals 14 residues. CDR3 amino acids: CSATKGGLYNEQFF. In nucleotides, the CDR3 is TGCAGTGCTACGAAGGGGGGCCTCTACAATGAGCAGTTCTTC.

By sample share, this clonotype is medium-sized. This chain joins TRBV6-4 and TRBJ2-7, with TRBD1 matching over 9 bases. J gave up 12 bases and V 0 bases, and 18 bases lay outside the gene matches. The CDR3 runs 17 residues. The germline V gene has CDR1 MRHNA and CDR2 SNTAGT. CDR3 in DNA: TGTGCCAGCAGTGACTCTCCACCCGAGAACCGAGGACAGGGGAGGTACTTC. Amino acids: CASSDSPPENRGQGRYF.

This clonotype was detected only once. The gene calls are TRBV21-1 and TRBJ1-2; the table's D call TRBD1 went unverified against the DNA. TRBV21-1 is a pseudogene locus. The CDR3 runs to 14 residues. The CDR3 reads CVSSIPRDLYGYTF. The CDR3 DNA sequence: TGTGTCAGCAGCATTCCCAGGGACCTCTATGGCTACACCTTC.

The rearrangement uses TRBV2 and TRBJ2-5, with 15 bases aligning to TRBD2. There are 17 residues in the CDR3. J lost 5 bases, V lost 3 bases, and 7 bases had no gene match. Germline V gene lookup returns CDR1 SNHLY and CDR2 FYNNEI. The CDR3, as DNA: TGTGCCAGCAGTGATCGGACTAGCGGGGGGGCTCGGGAGACCCAGTACTTC. It translates to CASSDRTSGGARETQYF. The full variable domain, in which reference TRBV2 and TRBJ2-5 provide the parts outside the CDR3, is EPEVTQTPSHQVTQMGQEVILRCVPISNHLYFYWYRQILGQKVEFLVSFYNNEISEKSEIFDDQFSVERPDGSNFTLKIRSTKLEDSAMYFCASSDRTSGGARETQYFGPGTRLLVL.

This clonotype was detected a few times. This chain connects TRBV18 to TRBJ1-4, with D possibly being TRBD1 (5 bases). CDR1 and CDR2 from the germline V gene are KGHSH and LQKENI. The CDR3 has 15 residues. Between the trimmed V and J ends, which lost 3 bases and 8 bases, there was a span of 16 bases. The CDR3 DNA reads as TGTGCCAGCTCACCCACGCAGGGAGGGGAAGAAAAACTGTTTTTT. The encoded protein is CASSPTQGGEEKLFF.

Regarding this clonotype: A read error is possible here, since a much larger clone lies one base away. The rearrangement links TRBV6-5 to TRBJ1-2; 9 bases are shared with TRBD1. The CDR3 spans 14 residues. The junction had 4 bases not matched to a gene; V was cut back by 5 bases and J by 3 bases. The germline V gene has CDR1 MNHEY and CDR2 SVGAGI. DNA of the CDR3: TGTGCCAGCAGTGCCACAGGGGGCGACTATGGCTACACCTTC. Residues: CASSATGGDYGYTF.

The chain is built from TRBV24-1 and TRBJ2-1, with D unclear. This CDR3 is 14 amino acids long. Trimming took off 11 bases at V and 0 bases at J, with 13 bases between the two ends. Per germline, CDR1 KGHDR and CDR2 SFDVKD. CDR3 loop: CASLNKVSYNEQFF. The CDR3 DNA sequence: TGTGCCAGCCTTAACAAGGTCTCCTACAATGAGCAGTTCTTC.

This clonotype is medium-sized by share. The chain has TRBV6-4 and TRBJ2-1, with D perhaps TRBD2 (6 bases). Per germline, CDR1 MRHNA and CDR2 SNTAGT. This CDR3 region has 14 residues. V lost 3 bases, J lost 5 bases, and 11 bases lay in between. CDR3 DNA sequence: TGTGCCAGCAGTGAGGGACTCGGTCACAATGAGCAGTTCTTC. This codes for CASSEGLGHNEQFF.

The chain combines TRBV20-1 with TRBJ1-1, with D perhaps TRBD1 (6 bases). The CDR3 has 14 amino acids. Germline CDR1 is DFQATT and CDR2 is SNEGSKA (reference sequence). Trimming took 4 bases from V and 5 from J, leaving 17 bases between them. CDR3 residues: CSAIPPGRGTEAFF. The CDR3 DNA is TGCAGTGCTATCCCCCCCGGTAGGGGGACTGAAGCTTTCTTT.

This clonotype is medium-sized within its sample. V is TRBV19 and J is TRBJ1-3; 7 nucleotides line up with TRBD1. This CDR3 has 16 residues. The trim removed 4 bases at V and 1 base at J, leaving 7 bases unmatched. The V gene's germline CDR1 is LNHDA and CDR2 SQIVND (reference sequence). The chain's CDR3 is CASSRAGTASGNTIYF. CDR3 nucleotide sequence: TGTGCCAGTAGTAGGGCCGGGACAGCGTCTGGAAACACCATATATTTT.

J is TRBJ1-1 and V is TRBV7-2; TRBD1 might be the D (6 bases). Trimming removed 4 bases at V and 3 bases at J, with 18 bases between. This CDR3 has 16 amino acids. CDR1 is SGHTA and CDR2 is FQGNSA in the germline V gene. Written as DNA, the CDR3 is TGTGCCAGCAGCTCCGACAGGCCCCGGCGGGACACTGAAGCTTTCTTT. Protein: CASSSDRPRRDTEAFF.

This clonotype rates as medium-sized (0.01 to 0.1%). This chain links TRBV7-2 with TRBJ2-4; either TRBD1 or TRBD2 may fit D (5 bases each). Between the trimmed V and J ends, which lost 5 bases and 5 bases, there was a span of 19 bases. CDR1 is SGHTA and CDR2 is FQGNSA in the germline V gene. This CDR3 is 16 amino acids long. Here the CDR3 DNA reads TGTGCCAGCAGCCCACGGGCCTTGCTGGGGGAAAACATTCAGTACTTC. It translates to CASSPRALLGENIQYF.

This clonotype has only one observation. This chain joins TRBV6-5 and TRBJ2-1; the match to TRBD2 covers 11 bases. CDR1 and CDR2 (germline): MNHEY, SVGAGI. Germline trimming cut 4 bases from V and 7 bases from J; bases unmatched to any gene: 9. This CDR3 has 16 residues. The CDR3 sequence is CASSSLSGGAENEQFF. CDR3 sequence (DNA): TGTGCCAGCAGTTCCCTTAGCGGGGGGGCGGAAAATGAGCAGTTCTTC.

The chain couples TRBV4-3 to TRBJ1-5; 10 bases fit TRBD1. Unmatched junction bases numbered 13, after V lost 2 bases and J lost 9 bases. The CDR3 spans 17 residues. Looked up from germline, CDR1 is LGHNA and CDR2 is YSLEER. CDR3 sequence reads: CASSQPWTGGDAGPQHF. The CDR3 DNA reads as TGCGCCAGCAGCCAACCTTGGACAGGGGGGGACGCAGGGCCCCAGCATTTT.

The CDR3 loop is CASSMGLAGITYEQYF. DNA for the CDR3: TGTGCCAGCAGCATGGGACTAGCGGGAATTACCTACGAGCAGTACTTC. The chain links TRBV7-2 to TRBJ2-7; TRBD2 matches 13 bases. In germline, CDR1 is SGHTA, CDR2 FQGNSA. The length of the CDR3 is 16 residues. V gave up 5 bases and J gave up 2 bases; unmatched junction bases: 6. Filled out from reference TRBV7-2 and TRBJ2-7, the complete variable domain reads GAGVSQSPSNKVTEKGKDVELRCDPISGHTALYWYRQSLGQGLEFLIYFQGNSAPDKSGLPSDRFSAERTGGSVSTLTIQRTQQEDSAVYLCASSMGLAGITYEQYFGPGTRLTVT.